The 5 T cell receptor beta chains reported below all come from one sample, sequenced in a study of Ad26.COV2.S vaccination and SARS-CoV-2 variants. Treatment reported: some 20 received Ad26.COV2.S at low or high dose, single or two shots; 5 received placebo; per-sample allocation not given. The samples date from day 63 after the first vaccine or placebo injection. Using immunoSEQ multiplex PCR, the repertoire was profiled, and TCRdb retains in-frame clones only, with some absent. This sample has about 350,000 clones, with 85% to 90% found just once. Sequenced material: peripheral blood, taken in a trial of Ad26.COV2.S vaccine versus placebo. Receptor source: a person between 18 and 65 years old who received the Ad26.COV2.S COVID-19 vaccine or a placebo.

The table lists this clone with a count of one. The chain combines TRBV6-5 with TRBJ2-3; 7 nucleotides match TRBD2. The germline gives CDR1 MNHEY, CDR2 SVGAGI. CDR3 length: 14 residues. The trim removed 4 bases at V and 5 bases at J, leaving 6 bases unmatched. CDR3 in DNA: TGTGCCAGCAGTTTCTCGGGAGGAGGAGATACGCAGTATTTT. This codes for CASSFSGGGDTQYF.

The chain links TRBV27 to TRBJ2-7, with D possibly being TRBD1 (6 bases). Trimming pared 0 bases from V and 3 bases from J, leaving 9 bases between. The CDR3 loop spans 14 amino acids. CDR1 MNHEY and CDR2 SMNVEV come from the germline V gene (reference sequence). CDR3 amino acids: CASSLSGTSYEQYF. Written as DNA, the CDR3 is TGTGCCAGCAGTTTATCAGGGACAAGCTACGAGCAGTACTTC.

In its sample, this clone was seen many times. CDR3 sequence (DNA): TGTGCCAGCAGCAGGAGCTCTGGAAACACCATATATTTT. This codes for CASSRSSGNTIYF. The gene calls are TRBV7-2 and TRBJ1-3; D not certain. The length of the CDR3 is 13 residues. The V gene lost 5 bases and the J gene lost 0 bases, with 5 bases spanning the gap. CDR1 and CDR2 (germline): SGHTA, FQGNSA.

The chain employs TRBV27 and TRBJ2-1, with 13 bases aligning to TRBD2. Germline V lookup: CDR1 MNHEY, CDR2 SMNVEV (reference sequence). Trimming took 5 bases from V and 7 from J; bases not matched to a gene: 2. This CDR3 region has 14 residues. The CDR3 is CASSGLAGENEQFF. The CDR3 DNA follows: TGTGCCAGCAGTGGACTAGCGGGAGAAAATGAGCAGTTCTTC.

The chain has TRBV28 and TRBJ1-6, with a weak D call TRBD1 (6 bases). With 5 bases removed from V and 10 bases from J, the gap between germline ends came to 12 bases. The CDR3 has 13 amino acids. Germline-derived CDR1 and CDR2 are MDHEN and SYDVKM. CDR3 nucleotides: TGTGCCAGCAGTCGTGTGAGGGGGTCACCCCTCCACTTT. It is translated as CASSRVRGSPLHF.